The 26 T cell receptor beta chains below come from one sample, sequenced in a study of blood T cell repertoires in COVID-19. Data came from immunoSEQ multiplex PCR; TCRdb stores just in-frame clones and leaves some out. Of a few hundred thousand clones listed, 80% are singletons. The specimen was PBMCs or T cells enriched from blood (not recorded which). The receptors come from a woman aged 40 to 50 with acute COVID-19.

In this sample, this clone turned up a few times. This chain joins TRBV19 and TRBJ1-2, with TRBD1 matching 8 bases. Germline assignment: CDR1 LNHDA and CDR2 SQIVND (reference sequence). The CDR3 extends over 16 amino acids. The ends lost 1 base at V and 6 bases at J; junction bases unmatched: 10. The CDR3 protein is CASSIVTRSDRDGYTF. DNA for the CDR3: TGTGCCAGTAGTATAGTCACCAGATCGGACAGGGATGGCTACACCTTC.

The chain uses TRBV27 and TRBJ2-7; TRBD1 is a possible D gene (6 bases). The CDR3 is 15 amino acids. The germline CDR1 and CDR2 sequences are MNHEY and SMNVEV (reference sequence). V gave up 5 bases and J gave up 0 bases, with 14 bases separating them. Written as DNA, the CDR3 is TGTGCCAGCAGTCTTTCATCGGACAGCTCCTACGAGCAGTACTTC. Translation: CASSLSSDSSYEQYF.

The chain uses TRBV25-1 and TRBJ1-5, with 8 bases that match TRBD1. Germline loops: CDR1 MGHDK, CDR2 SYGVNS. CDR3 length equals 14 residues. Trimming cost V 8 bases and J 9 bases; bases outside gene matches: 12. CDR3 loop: CASEQTGALGPQHF. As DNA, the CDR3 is TGTGCCAGCGAACAGACAGGGGCCTTAGGGCCCCAGCATTTT.

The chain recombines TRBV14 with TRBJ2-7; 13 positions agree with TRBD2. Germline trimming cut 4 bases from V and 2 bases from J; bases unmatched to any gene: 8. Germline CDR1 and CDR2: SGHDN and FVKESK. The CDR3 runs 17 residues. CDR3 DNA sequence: TGTGCCAGCAGCCGGGGACTAGCGGGAATGCAACCCTACGAGCAGTACTTC. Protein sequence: CASSRGLAGMQPYEQYF. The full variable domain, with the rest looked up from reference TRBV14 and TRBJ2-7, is EAGVTQFPSHSVIEKGQTVTLRCDPISGHDNLYWYRRVMGKEIKFLLHFVKESKQDESGMPNNRFLAERTGGTYSTLKVQPAELEDSGVYFCASSRGLAGMQPYEQYFGPGTRLTVT.

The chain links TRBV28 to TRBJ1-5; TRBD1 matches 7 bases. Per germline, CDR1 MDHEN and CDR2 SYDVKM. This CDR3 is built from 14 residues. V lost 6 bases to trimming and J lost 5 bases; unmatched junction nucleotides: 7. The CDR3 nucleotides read TGTGCCAGCAGAGCCCCAGGGGGGTATCAGCCCCAGCATTTT. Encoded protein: CASRAPGGYQPQHF.

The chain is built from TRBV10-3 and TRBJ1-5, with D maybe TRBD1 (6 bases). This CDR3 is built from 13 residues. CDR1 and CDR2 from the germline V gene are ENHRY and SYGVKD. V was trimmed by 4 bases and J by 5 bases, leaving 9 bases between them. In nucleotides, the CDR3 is TGTGCCATCAGTGGAGGGGGATATCAGCCCCAGCATTTT. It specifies CAISGGGYQPQHF.

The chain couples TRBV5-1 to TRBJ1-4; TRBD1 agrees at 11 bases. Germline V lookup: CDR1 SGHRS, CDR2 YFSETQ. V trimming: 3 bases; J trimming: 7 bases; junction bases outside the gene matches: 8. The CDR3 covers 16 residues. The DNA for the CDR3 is TGCGCCAGCAGCTCGGGACAGGGGGTTCGAGTTGAAAAACTGTTTTTT. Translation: CASSSGQGVRVEKLFF. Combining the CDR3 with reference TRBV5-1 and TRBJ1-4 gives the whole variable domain KAGVTQTPRYLIKTRGQQVTLSCSPISGHRSVSWYQQTPGQGLQFLFEYFSETQRNKGNFPGRFSGRQFSNSRSEMNVSTLELGDSALYLCASSSGQGVRVEKLFFGSGTQLSVL.

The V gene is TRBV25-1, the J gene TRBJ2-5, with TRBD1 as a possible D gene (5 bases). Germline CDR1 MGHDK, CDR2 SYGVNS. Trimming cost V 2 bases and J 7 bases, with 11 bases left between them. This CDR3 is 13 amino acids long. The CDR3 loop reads CASSEARAGTQYF. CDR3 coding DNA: TGTGCCAGCAGTGAAGCCAGGGCAGGGACCCAGTACTTC.

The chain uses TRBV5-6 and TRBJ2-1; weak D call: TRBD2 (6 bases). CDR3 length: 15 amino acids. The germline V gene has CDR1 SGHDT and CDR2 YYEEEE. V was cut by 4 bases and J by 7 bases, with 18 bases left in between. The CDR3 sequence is CASSPYGRSGNEQFF. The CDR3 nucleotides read TGTGCCAGCAGCCCATACGGGAGATCGGGGAATGAGCAGTTCTTC.

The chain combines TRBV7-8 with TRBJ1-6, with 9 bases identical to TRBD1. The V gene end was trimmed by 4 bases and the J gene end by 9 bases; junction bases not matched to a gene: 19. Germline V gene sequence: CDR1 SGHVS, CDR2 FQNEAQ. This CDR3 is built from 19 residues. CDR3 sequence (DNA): TGTGCCAGCAGCTCTCTACCGGGACAGGGTAAAGGATCAGGTTCACCCCTCCACTTT. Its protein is CASSSLPGQGKGSGSPLHF.

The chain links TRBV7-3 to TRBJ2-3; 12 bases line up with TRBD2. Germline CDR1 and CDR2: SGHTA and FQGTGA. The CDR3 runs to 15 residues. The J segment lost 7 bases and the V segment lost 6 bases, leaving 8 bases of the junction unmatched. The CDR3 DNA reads TGTGCCAGCAGTCCTTTCGGACTAGCGGGAAATACGCAGTATTTT. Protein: CASSPFGLAGNTQYF.

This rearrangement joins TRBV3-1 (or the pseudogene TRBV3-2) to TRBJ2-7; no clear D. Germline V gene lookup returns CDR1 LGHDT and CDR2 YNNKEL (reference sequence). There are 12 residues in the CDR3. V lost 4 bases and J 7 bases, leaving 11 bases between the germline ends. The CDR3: CASSPDQVEQYF. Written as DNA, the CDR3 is TGTGCCAGCAGCCCCGACCAGGTGGAGCAGTACTTC.

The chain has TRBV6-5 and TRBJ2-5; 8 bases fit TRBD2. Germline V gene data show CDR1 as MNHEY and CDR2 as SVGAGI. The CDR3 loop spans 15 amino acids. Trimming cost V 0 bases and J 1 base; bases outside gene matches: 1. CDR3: CASSYSSGGQETQYF. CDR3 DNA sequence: TGTGCCAGCAGTTACTCGAGCGGGGGCCAAGAGACCCAGTACTTC.

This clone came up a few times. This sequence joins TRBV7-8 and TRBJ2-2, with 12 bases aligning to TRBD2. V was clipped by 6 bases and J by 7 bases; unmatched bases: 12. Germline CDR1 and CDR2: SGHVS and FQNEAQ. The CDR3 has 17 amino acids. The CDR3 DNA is TGTGCCAGCAGACTAGCGGGAGGCGCCGTTTGGGGCGGGGAGCTGTTTTTT. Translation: CASRLAGGAVWGGELFF.

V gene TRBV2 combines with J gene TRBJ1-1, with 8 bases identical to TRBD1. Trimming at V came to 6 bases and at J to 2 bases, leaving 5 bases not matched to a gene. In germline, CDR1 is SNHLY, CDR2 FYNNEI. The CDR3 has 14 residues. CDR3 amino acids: CASRADRVNTEAFF. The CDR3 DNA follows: TGTGCCAGCAGGGCGGACAGGGTTAACACTGAAGCTTTCTTT. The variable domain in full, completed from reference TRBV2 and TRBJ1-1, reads EPEVTQTPSHQVTQMGQEVILRCVPISNHLYFYWYRQILGQKVEFLVSFYNNEISEKSEIFDDQFSVERPDGSNFTLKIRSTKLEDSAMYFCASRADRVNTEAFFGQGTRLTVV.

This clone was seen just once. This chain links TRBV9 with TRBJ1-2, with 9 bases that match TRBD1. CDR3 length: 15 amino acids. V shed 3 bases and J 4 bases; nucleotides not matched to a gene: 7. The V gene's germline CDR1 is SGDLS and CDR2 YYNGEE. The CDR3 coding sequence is TGTGCCAGCAGCGCGGGACAGGGCGAAGCCTATGGCTACACCTTC. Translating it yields CASSAGQGEAYGYTF.

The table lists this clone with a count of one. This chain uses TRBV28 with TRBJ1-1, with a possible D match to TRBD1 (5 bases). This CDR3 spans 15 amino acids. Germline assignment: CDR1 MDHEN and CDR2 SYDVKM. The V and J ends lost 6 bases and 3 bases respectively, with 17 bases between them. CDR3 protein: CASSPHRSPYTEAFF. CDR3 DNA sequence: TGTGCCAGCAGCCCCCACAGGAGTCCGTACACTGAAGCTTTCTTT.

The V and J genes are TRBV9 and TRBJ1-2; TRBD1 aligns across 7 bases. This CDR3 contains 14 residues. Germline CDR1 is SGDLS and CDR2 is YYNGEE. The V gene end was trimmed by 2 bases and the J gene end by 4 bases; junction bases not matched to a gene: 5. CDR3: CASSVPRGLYGYTF. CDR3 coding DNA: TGTGCCAGCAGCGTCCCTAGGGGGCTCTATGGCTACACCTTC.

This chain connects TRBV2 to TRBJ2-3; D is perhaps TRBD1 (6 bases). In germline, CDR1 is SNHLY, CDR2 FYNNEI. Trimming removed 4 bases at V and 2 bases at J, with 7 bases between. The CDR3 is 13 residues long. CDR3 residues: CASSGDITDTQYF. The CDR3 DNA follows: TGTGCCAGCAGTGGGGACATCACAGATACGCAGTATTTT.

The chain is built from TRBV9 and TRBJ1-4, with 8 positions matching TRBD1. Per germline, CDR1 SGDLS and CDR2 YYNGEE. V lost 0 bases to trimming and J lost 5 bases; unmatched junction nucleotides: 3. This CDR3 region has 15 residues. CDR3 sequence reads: CASSVGQGKNEKLFF. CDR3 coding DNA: TGTGCCAGCAGCGTAGGACAGGGGAAGAATGAAAAACTGTTTTTT.

The CDR3 loop is CASSIGGTGSQETQYF. The CDR3 coding sequence is TGTGCCAGTAGTATTGGGGGGACCGGATCTCAAGAGACCCAGTACTTC. The V call is TRBV19, the J call TRBJ2-5; tentatively, D is TRBD2 (6 bases). The CDR3 totals 16 residues. V was cut by 3 bases and J by 2 bases, with 16 bases left in between. Germline V gene sequence: CDR1 LNHDA, CDR2 SQIVND (reference sequence). The full variable domain, in which reference TRBV19 and TRBJ2-5 provide the parts outside the CDR3, is DGGITQSPKYLFRKEGQNVTLSCEQNLNHDAMYWYRQDPGQGLRLIYYSQIVNDFQKGDIAEGYSVSREKKESFPLTVTSAQKNPTAFYLCASSIGGTGSQETQYFGPGTRLLVL.

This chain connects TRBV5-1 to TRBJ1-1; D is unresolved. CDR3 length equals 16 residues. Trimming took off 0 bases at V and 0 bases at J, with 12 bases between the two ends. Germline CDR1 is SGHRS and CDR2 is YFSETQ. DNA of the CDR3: TGCGCCAGCAGCTTGGTATTTGACACAATGAACACTGAAGCTTTCTTT. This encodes CASSLVFDTMNTEAFF.

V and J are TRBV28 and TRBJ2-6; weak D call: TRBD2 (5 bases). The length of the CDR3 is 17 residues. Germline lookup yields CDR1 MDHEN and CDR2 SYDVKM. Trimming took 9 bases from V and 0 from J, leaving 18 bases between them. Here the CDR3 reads CASEGRSWSSGANVLTF. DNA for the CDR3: TGTGCCAGTGAGGGCAGGTCCTGGAGCTCTGGGGCCAACGTCCTGACTTTC.

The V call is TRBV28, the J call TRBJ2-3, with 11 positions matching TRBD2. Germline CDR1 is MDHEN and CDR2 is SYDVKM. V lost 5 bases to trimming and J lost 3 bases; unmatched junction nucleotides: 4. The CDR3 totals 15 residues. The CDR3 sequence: CASSPRTSGTDTQYF. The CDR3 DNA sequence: TGTGCCAGCAGTCCCCGGACTAGCGGGACAGATACGCAGTATTTT.

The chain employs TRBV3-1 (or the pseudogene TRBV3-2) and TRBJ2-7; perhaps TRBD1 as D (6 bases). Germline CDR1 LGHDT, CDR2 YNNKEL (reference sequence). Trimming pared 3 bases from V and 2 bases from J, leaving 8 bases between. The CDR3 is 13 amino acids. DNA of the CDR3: TGTGCCAGCAGCCAGGACAGAACCTACGAGCAGTACTTC. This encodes CASSQDRTYEQYF.

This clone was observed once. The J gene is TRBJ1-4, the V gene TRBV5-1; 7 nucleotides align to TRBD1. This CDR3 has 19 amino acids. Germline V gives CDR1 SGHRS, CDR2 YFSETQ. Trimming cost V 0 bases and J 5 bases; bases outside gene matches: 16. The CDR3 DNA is TGCGCCAGCAGCTTGGAGGGCAAAATCGGACAGGTCATAAATGAAAAACTGTTTTTT. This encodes CASSLEGKIGQVINEKLFF.